The clone carrying this T cell receptor (beta chain) was recorded at least ten times. Its specificity is unknown. The sample comes from a study of post-analysis software for immune sequencing data. Turning to the study itself: Recorded disease courses covered relapsing-remitting, secondary progressive and progressive-relapsing multiple sclerosis. Some patients had no subtype annotation.

cDNA libraries for TCR beta contained unique molecular identifiers. T cells numbering about 0.85 to 11 million yielded cDNA molecules that totaled about 500,000. TCRdb re-derived calls from the PCR reads in MiXCR, one entry per CDR3 protein. The data contain about 800,000 distinct CDR3 sequences, 25% to 30% of them singletons. Notes on the study in general: The normalized Chao1 diversity of multiple sclerosis patients was significantly lower than that of controls. Same-batch samples co-clustered strongly by F measure. The five TRBV segments detected at higher frequency in patients than in controls included TRBV5-6, TRBV5-1 and TRBV20-1.

The junction had 8 bases not matched to a gene; V was cut back by 5 bases and J by 5 bases. Germline CDR1 reads SGHTA; CDR2 reads FQGNSA. The CDR3 has 14 amino acids. This sequence joins TRBV7-2 and TRBJ2-5; 7 bases fit TRBD2. Sequenced input: blood. The TCR sequence derives from a girl under 18 with multiple sclerosis. CDR3 sequence: CASSPGTTYETQYF. CDR3 DNA: TGTGCCAGCAGCCCTGGGACTACCTACGAGACCCAGTACTTC.